The 28 T cell receptor beta chains reported below all come from one sample, sequenced in a study of shared clonotypes between healthy human individuals. Sequencing used immunoSEQ multiplex PCR; TCRdb keeps in-frame clones, though not all of them. The sample comprises about 2.4 million clones, 93% of which are singletons, and 0.36% rests with the top ten. The sample consisted of naive CD4+ T cells from PBMCs. Noted subset: CD45RA+ positively selected. Source of these receptors: a man aged 18 to 29 in good health. Some clones in this sample may be carry-over from other donors' samples.

A remark on this clone: Other DNA sequences of this sample code for an identical CDR3. The V and J genes are TRBV6-5 and TRBJ1-1; no clear D gene. This CDR3 has 13 amino acids. CDR1 MNHEY and CDR2 SVGAGI come from the germline V gene. V lost 2 bases and J lost 0, with 4 bases in between. CDR3 sequence (DNA): TGTGCCAGCAGTTACAGCCTGAACACTGAAGCTTTCTTT. Its protein is CASSYSLNTEAFF.

This sequence joins TRBV6-4 and TRBJ2-5, with TRBD1 matching over 8 bases. Germline CDR1 reads MRHNA; CDR2 reads SNTAGT. Losses at the gene ends were 9 bases for V and 5 bases for J; bases not matched to a gene: 11. The CDR3 spans 14 residues. The DNA for the CDR3 is TGTGCCAGGGAGGTGCTGACAGGGGTGGAGACCCAGTACTTC. This codes for CAREVLTGVETQYF.

This chain uses TRBV6-1 with TRBJ2-5; TRBD1 matches at 8 bases. Germline CDR1 MNHNS, CDR2 SASEGT. Germline trimming cut 6 bases from V and 4 bases from J; bases unmatched to any gene: 7. This CDR3 is built from 14 residues. CDR3 DNA sequence: TGTGCCAGCAGACCAGGGGGCCCGGTAGAGACCCAGTACTTC. Translating it yields CASRPGGPVETQYF.

Points on this clone: Additional DNA sequences in this sample encode the identical CDR3. The chain has TRBV27 and TRBJ1-2, with 7 bases aligning to TRBD1. In germline, CDR1 is MNHEY, CDR2 SMNVEV (reference sequence). CDR3 size: 13 residues. V gave up 6 bases and J gave up 4 bases; unmatched junction bases: 5. This CDR3 is CASSPGGGYGYTF. In nucleotides, the CDR3 is TGTGCCAGCAGCCCAGGGGGTGGCTATGGCTACACCTTC.

This rearrangement joins TRBV2 to TRBJ2-6, with 7 nucleotides matching TRBD1. V trimming: 6 bases; J trimming: 0 bases; junction bases outside the gene matches: 2. Germline assignment: CDR1 SNHLY and CDR2 FYNNEI. This CDR3 is built from 15 residues. This chain's CDR3 is CASRTGSSGANVLTF. DNA for the CDR3: TGTGCCAGCAGGACAGGGTCCTCTGGGGCCAACGTCCTGACTTTC.

The chain combines TRBV28 with TRBJ1-1, with a tentative D call TRBD1 (5 bases). This CDR3 has 15 amino acids. Looked up from germline, CDR1 is MDHEN and CDR2 is SYDVKM. Trimming stripped 8 bases from V and 3 bases from J, with 19 bases between. As DNA, the CDR3 is TGTGCCAGCCCGGGACGTGCGGGGTTTGACACTGAAGCTTTCTTT. Translating gives CASPGRAGFDTEAFF.

This chain joins TRBV6-5 and TRBJ1-1; the D is unclear. Germline values: CDR1 MNHEY, CDR2 SVGAGI. This CDR3 has 10 amino acids. Trimming shortened V by 9 bases and J by 7 bases, and 9 bases separated the two germline ends. The CDR3 loop is CARDRLEAFF. In DNA form, the CDR3 reads TGTGCCAGGGATCGACTTGAAGCTTTCTTT.

The CDR3 is CASSAGSAGPQHF. For the CDR3, the DNA is TGTGCCAGTAGCGCGGGAAGTGCGGGGCCCCAGCATTTT. The chain couples TRBV19 to TRBJ1-5, with unresolved D. This CDR3 spans 13 amino acids. The V end lost 6 bases, the J end lost 9 bases, and 15 bases lay between the germline ends. Germline CDR1 and CDR2: LNHDA and SQIVND (reference sequence).

V gene TRBV18 combines with J gene TRBJ1-2; a weak D match, TRBD1 (6 bases). Trimming stripped 0 bases from V and 7 bases from J, with 15 bases between. This CDR3 has 15 amino acids. Germline lookup yields CDR1 KGHSH and CDR2 LQKENI. The CDR3 sequence: CASSPPGQGRGGYTF. In nucleotides, the CDR3 is TGTGCCAGCTCACCACCGGGGCAGGGGCGAGGTGGCTACACCTTC.

CDR3 DNA sequence: TGTGCCAGCAGCTTAGGGCGGGGGGGAGATACGCAGTATTTT. This sequence encodes CASSLGRGGDTQYF. The rearrangement joins TRBV5-4 to TRBJ2-3, with 9 bases identical to TRBD2. Germline V CDR1 and CDR2: SGHNT, YYREEE (reference sequence). J was trimmed by 5 bases and V by 2 bases; bases with no gene match: 3. The CDR3 runs 14 residues. The entire variable domain, with the rest obtained from reference TRBV5-4 and TRBJ2-3, is as follows: ETGVTQSPTHLIKTRGQQVTLRCSSQSGHNTVSWYQQALGQGPQFIFQYYREEENGRGNFPPRFSGLQFPNYSSELNVNALELDDSALYLCASSLGRGGDTQYFGPGTRLTVL.

The chain employs TRBV4-1 and TRBJ2-7, with D tentatively TRBD1 (5 bases). The germline CDR1 and CDR2 sequences are MGHRA and YSYEKL. The CDR3 has 17 amino acids. Trimming stripped 3 bases from V and 6 bases from J, with 24 bases between. In nucleotides, the CDR3 is TGCGCCAGCAGCCACGGCCTATTAAGGGGCGTACTCTCCGAGCAGTACTTC. Translation gives CASSHGLLRGVLSEQYF.

V and J are TRBV5-5 and TRBJ2-3; 9 positions match TRBD2. Germline V gene data show CDR1 as SGHKS and CDR2 as YYEKEE (reference sequence). The CDR3 loop spans 16 amino acids. Trimming took 0 bases from V and 3 from J; bases not matched to a gene: 5. The CDR3: CASSLGLAGWTDTQYF. CDR3 coding DNA: TGTGCCAGCAGCTTGGGGCTAGCGGGATGGACAGATACGCAGTATTTT.

The chain recombines TRBV5-6 with TRBJ2-7, with TRBD2 as a possible D gene (5 bases). Germline V gene data show CDR1 as SGHDT and CDR2 as YYEEEE. CDR3 size: 14 residues. Trimming shortened V by 1 base and J by 1 base, and 9 bases separated the two germline ends. CDR3 bases: TGTGCCAGCAGCTTGCGGGCGGGTTCCTACGAGCAGTACTTC. Its protein is CASSLRAGSYEQYF.

Concerning this clone: At the DNA level, this CDR3 is encoded by other sequences in the same sample as well. The chain recombines TRBV19 with TRBJ1-2; D is perhaps TRBD1 (5 bases). From germline, CDR1 is LNHDA and CDR2 SQIVND (reference sequence). Trimming took off 5 bases at V and 3 bases at J, with 10 bases between the two ends. The CDR3 has 13 residues. The CDR3 is CASSPTGDYGYTF. In DNA form, the CDR3 reads TGTGCCAGTAGTCCGACGGGGGACTATGGCTACACCTTC.

In its sample, this clone was seen once. The identical CDR3 is also encoded by other nucleotide sequences in the sample. The chain links TRBV5-8 to TRBJ2-5; D unclear. The CDR3 length is 12 residues. Looked up from germline, CDR1 is SGHTS and CDR2 is YDEGEE. V was pared by 2 bases and J by 5 bases, with 7 bases between. The DNA for the CDR3 is TGTGCCAGCAGCTTAGGCCGGGAGACCCAGTACTTC. It specifies CASSLGRETQYF.

CDR3 protein: CASSGTRDRIYEQYF. Here the CDR3 DNA reads TGTGCCAGCAGTGGAACCCGGGACAGGATCTACGAGCAGTACTTC. The rearrangement joins TRBV25-1 to TRBJ2-7; 8 bases align to TRBD1. The CDR3 spans 15 residues. The germline V gene has CDR1 MGHDK and CDR2 SYGVNS. Trimming took 4 bases from V and 3 from J; bases not matched to a gene: 8.

The chain links TRBV28 to TRBJ1-1; tentatively, D is TRBD1 (5 bases). Germline V gene lookup returns CDR1 MDHEN and CDR2 SYDVKM. Trimming cost V 2 bases and J 2 bases, with 12 bases left between them. This CDR3 region has 15 residues. CDR3 protein: CASSLPQGINTEAFF. CDR3 nucleotide sequence: TGTGCCAGCAGTTTACCGCAGGGAATCAACACTGAAGCTTTCTTT.

This sequence joins TRBV15 and TRBJ2-1, with TRBD2 matching over 9 bases. The germline gives CDR1 LNHNV, CDR2 YYDKDF (reference sequence). With 5 bases clipped from V and 5 bases from J, the junction kept 4 bases outside the gene matches. The CDR3 runs to 14 residues. The CDR3 DNA reads TGTGCCACCAGCGTGACTAGCGGTGACAATGAGCAGTTCTTC. This encodes CATSVTSGDNEQFF.

The V and J genes are TRBV7-9 and TRBJ1-1; 10 bases match TRBD1. Germline V gene data show CDR1 as SEHNR and CDR2 as FQNEAQ (reference sequence). The CDR3 is made up of 15 amino acids. Trimming took 4 bases from V and 3 from J; bases not matched to a gene: 5. CDR3 bases: TGTGCCAGCAGCTCCCCCGGGACAGGGGACACTGAAGCTTTCTTT. It specifies CASSSPGTGDTEAFF. Complete variable domain (other parts from reference TRBV7-9 and TRBJ1-1): DTGVSQNPRHKITKRGQNVTFRCDPISEHNRLYWYRQTLGQGPEFLTYFQNEAQLEKSRLLSDRFSAERPKGSFSTLEIQRTEQGDSAMYLCASSSPGTGDTEAFFGQGTRLTVV.

In regard to this clone: The same CDR3 can be traced to other DNA sequences in this sample. DNA for the CDR3: TGCGCCAGCAGCTTGGGAGGGACAGGGGGCTACGAGCAGTACTTC. This codes for CASSLGGTGGYEQYF. V gene TRBV5-1 combines with J gene TRBJ2-7; TRBD1 matches at 11 bases. The germline gives CDR1 SGHRS, CDR2 YFSETQ. The CDR3 contains 15 residues. V shed 0 bases and J 3 bases; nucleotides not matched to a gene: 2.

In the case of this clone: Other DNA sequences in this specimen translate into the identical CDR3. The chain recombines TRBV29-1 with TRBJ2-5, with D possibly TRBD2 on 6 matching bases. The CDR3 runs 13 residues. Trimming shortened V by 0 bases and J by 2 bases, and 7 bases separated the two germline ends. The germline CDR1 and CDR2 sequences are SQVTM and ANQGSEA. CDR3 sequence (DNA): TGCAGCGTTGAAGATGGGGGGCAAGAGACCCAGTACTTC. Translation gives CSVEDGGQETQYF.

This rearrangement joins TRBV11-1 to TRBJ2-1, with D hard to call. Trimming left V 2 bases short and J 9 bases short, with 14 bases between. Germline-derived CDR1 and CDR2 are SGHAT and FQDESV (reference sequence). The CDR3 is 14 residues long. The CDR3 nucleotides read TGTGCCAGCAGCTTACAAGCTAGTCACTCTGAGCAGTTCTTC. Its translation is CASSLQASHSEQFF.

V and J are TRBV7-2 and TRBJ2-5; the match to TRBD2 covers 14 bases. CDR1 and CDR2 (germline): SGHTA, FQGNSA. The CDR3 loop spans 17 amino acids. Trimming took 3 bases from V and 5 from J; bases not matched to a gene: 8. CDR3 bases: TGTGCCAGCAGCTTTGGGACTAGCGGGAGTGGGCGGGAGACCCAGTACTTC. Its protein product is CASSFGTSGSGRETQYF.

The chain uses TRBV10-3 and TRBJ1-6; TRBD1 agrees at 10 bases. The CDR3 runs 14 residues. J was trimmed by 10 bases and V by 5 bases; bases with no gene match: 5. CDR1 is ENHRY and CDR2 is SYGVKD in the germline V gene. The CDR3 protein is CAISSGTGESPLHF. The CDR3 DNA reads TGTGCCATCAGTTCCGGGACAGGGGAGTCACCCCTCCACTTT.

CDR3: CASSLSAGDYNEQFF. Here the CDR3 DNA reads TGTGCCAGCAGCTTATCAGCAGGGGATTACAATGAGCAGTTCTTC. The chain couples TRBV7-8 to TRBJ2-1, with D perhaps TRBD1 (6 bases). The CDR3 has 15 amino acids. The V and J ends lost 2 bases and 4 bases respectively, with 12 bases between them. Germline CDR1 reads SGHVS; CDR2 reads FQNEAQ.

This clone was found once. V gene TRBV7-2 combines with J gene TRBJ2-7; the match to TRBD1 covers 8 bases. Germline trimming cut 5 bases from V and 3 bases from J; bases unmatched to any gene: 9. The CDR3 has 15 residues. Germline lookup yields CDR1 SGHTA and CDR2 FQGNSA. The chain's CDR3 is CASSPGAGGFYEQYF. DNA for the CDR3: TGTGCCAGCAGCCCTGGGGCAGGGGGCTTCTACGAGCAGTACTTC. Variable domain in full (rest from reference TRBV7-2 and TRBJ2-7): GAGVSQSPSNKVTEKGKDVELRCDPISGHTALYWYRQSLGQGLEFLIYFQGNSAPDKSGLPSDRFSAERTGGSVSTLTIQRTQQEDSAVYLCASSPGAGGFYEQYFGPGTRLTVT.

This clone was detected only once. The rearrangement joins TRBV5-1 to TRBJ2-5, with D perhaps TRBD1 (6 bases). V shed 2 bases and J shed 5 bases, with 22 bases lying between them. The CDR3 covers 17 residues. Germline CDR1 SGHRS, CDR2 YFSETQ. The CDR3 DNA reads TGCGCCAGCAGCTTAGGATATAGGACAGCCTCCGGGGAGACCCAGTACTTC. It translates to CASSLGYRTASGETQYF.

This chain uses TRBV7-2 with TRBJ2-4, with TRBD2 identical over 13 bases. V shed 4 bases and J 6 bases; nucleotides not matched to a gene: 9. CDR1 SGHTA and CDR2 FQGNSA come from the germline V gene. The CDR3 totals 17 residues. CDR3 DNA sequence: TGTGCCAGCAGCTATCAACTAGCGGGAGGGCCGGGAAACATTCAGTACTTC. Amino acids: CASSYQLAGGPGNIQYF.